This T cell receptor beta chain was recovered during a study of shared clonotypes between healthy human individuals. Study-wide points: Naive subsets usually exceeded memory subsets in estimated richness. An anticipated effect of sequencing depth on clonotype sharing among donors was recognized.

V was pared by 6 bases and J by 4 bases, with 12 bases between. CDR1 and CDR2 from the germline V gene are MNHEY and SVGAGI. The CDR3 consists of 14 residues. To note about this clone: Its target is not known.

The study ran the assay at deep level. Several immunoSEQ plates held equal portions of the genomic DNA taken from each subset. Data came from immunoSEQ multiplex PCR; TCRdb stores just in-frame clones and leaves some out. The table lists millions of clones, 85% to 95% of them singletons. This rearrangement joins TRBV6-5 to TRBJ2-2, with TRBD1 as a possible D gene (6 bases). The source of this sequence is a man between 18 and 29 years old in good health. Sample: naive CD4+ T cells sorted from blood. Subset described: CD45RA+ positively selected. The CDR3, as DNA: TGTGCCAGCAGCCTCGACAGGACCACCGGGGAGCTGTTTTTT. This encodes CASSLDRTTGELFF.